The clone carrying this T cell receptor beta chain was seen ten or more times. This entry comes from a study of identical twins. The CDR3 covers 17 residues. V lost 2 bases, J lost 1 base, and 8 bases stayed unmatched. Per germline, CDR1 SGHRS and CDR2 YFSETQ. MiXCR, run by TCRdb on the 5' RACE reads, gives a single entry per CDR3 protein. The data contain about 390,000 distinct CDR3 sequences, approximately 9.1% of them seen just once; the ten biggest clones take up about 9.1%. The receptor comes from a woman between 50 and 59 years old in good health. Sequenced material: naive T cells sorted from blood. This chain connects TRBV5-1 to TRBJ2-1; 8 bases agree with TRBD2. CDR3 residues: CASSLGTSIRSYNEQFF. DNA for the CDR3: TGCGCCAGCAGCTTAGGGACTAGTATTAGGTCCTACAATGAGCAGTTCTTC.